The 2 T cell receptor beta chains given below trace back to one sample, sequenced in a study of T cell responses to AZD1222 COVID-19 vaccine. Clones were sequenced by immunoSEQ multiplex PCR, and TCRdb holds only the in-frame ones, with some missing. Altogether about 150,000 clones are present, approximately 90% being singletons, with the ten largest covering about 3%. Here the sequenced sample was peripheral blood, taken on day 0 of AZD1222 vaccination. The origin of the receptors is an adult in good health.

The CDR3 reads CASSPTGGVSPLHF. The CDR3 DNA sequence: TGTGCCAGCAGCCCGACAGGGGGCGTTTCACCCCTCCACTTT. The rearrangement links TRBV3-1 (or the pseudogene TRBV3-2) to TRBJ1-6; TRBD1 aligns across 10 bases. There are 14 residues in the CDR3. Trimming removed 4 bases from V and 9 bases from J; junction bases left unmatched: 3. Germline V gene data show CDR1 as LGHDT and CDR2 as YNNKEL (reference sequence).

The gene calls are TRBV12-5 and TRBJ2-7; D gene uncertain. The CDR3 spans 11 residues. V lost 8 bases to trimming and J lost 4 bases, with 9 bases between them. Germline assignment: CDR1 LGHNT and CDR2 FRNRAP. CDR3 nucleotide sequence: TGTGCTAGTCGGTCCTTGTACGAGCAGTACTTC. Translating it yields CASRSLYEQYF.